One sample yielded the 10 T cell receptor beta chains listed below, sequenced in a study of T-cell memory formation after mild COVID-19 (dated by TCRdb to 2020 to 2023). Library method: 5' RACE. The sample was run on an Illumina NovaSeq 6000. The raw public data were reprocessed by TCRdb itself: fastp quality trimming at Q25, MiXCR clonotype calling, in-frame beta chains only. Each record represents a unique CDR3 protein, reported with the most common genes and DNA among its rows. This sample lists tens of thousands of distinct CDR3 sequences; 9.5% were detected once. The ten largest make up less than 1.5% of the sample. The source material was PBMCs or a T cell subset sorted from them (not recorded which). The receptors were sampled from a man aged 18 to 30 who had mild COVID-19 (a few samples of this study predate the infection). The sample titles of this study are shuffled in the database, so cell type and time point are left out; the donor was told from shared clones.

The J gene is TRBJ2-3, the V gene TRBV10-1, with a possible D match to TRBD1 (6 bases). Trimming pared 4 bases from V and 1 base from J, leaving 9 bases between. CDR1 and CDR2 from the germline V gene are WNHNN and SYGVQD (reference sequence). This CDR3 comprises 14 residues. CDR3 in DNA: TGCGCCAGCAGTGTAGGGGGACGCACAGATACGCAGTATTTT. Amino acid sequence: CASSVGGRTDTQYF.

This clonotype was seen more than once but under ten times. This chain connects TRBV2 to TRBJ1-1; a weak D match, TRBD1 (5 bases). The V gene's germline CDR1 is SNHLY and CDR2 FYNNEI. With 5 bases removed from V and 3 bases from J, the gap between germline ends came to 19 bases. The CDR3 has 16 residues. CDR3 amino acids: CASSTRGGRAYTEAFF. In nucleotides, the CDR3 is TGTGCCAGCAGTACGAGGGGTGGCAGGGCGTACACTGAAGCTTTCTTT.

The chain combines TRBV7-2 with TRBJ2-3, with D tentatively TRBD2 (6 bases). The CDR3 runs to 16 residues. The germline V and J ends were trimmed by 1 base and 0 bases, with 11 bases remaining between them. CDR1 is SGHTA and CDR2 is FQGNSA in the germline V gene. The CDR3 sequence is CASSLVAGLSTDTQYF. The CDR3, as DNA: TGTGCCAGCAGCTTAGTGGCGGGGTTGAGCACAGATACGCAGTATTTT. The complete variable domain, with remaining parts taken from reference TRBV7-2 and TRBJ2-3, reads GAGVSQSPSNKVTEKGKDVELRCDPISGHTALYWYRQSLGQGLEFLIYFQGNSAPDKSGLPSDRFSAERTGGSVSTLTIQRTQQEDSAVYLCASSLVAGLSTDTQYFGPGTRLTVL.

The chain combines TRBV27 with TRBJ1-1; 7 bases align to TRBD1. J lost 4 bases, V lost 3 bases, and 2 bases had no gene match. CDR3 length: 13 residues. Per germline, CDR1 MNHEY and CDR2 SMNVEV (reference sequence). The CDR3 protein is CASSFRDSTEAFF. In nucleotides, the CDR3 is TGTGCCAGCAGTTTCCGGGACAGCACTGAAGCTTTCTTT.

The chain links TRBV3-1 to TRBJ2-5; no reliable D call. In germline, CDR1 is LGHDT, CDR2 YNNKEL (reference sequence). The CDR3 is 14 residues long. Trimming took off 0 bases at V and 3 bases at J, with 8 bases between the two ends. The CDR3 nucleotides read TGTGCCAGCAGCCAAGATCCACGGGAAGAGACCCAGTACTTC. Its translation is CASSQDPREETQYF.

The chain has TRBV5-4 and TRBJ1-1, with D uncertain. This CDR3 contains 16 residues. Germline-derived CDR1 and CDR2 are SGHNT and YYREEE (reference sequence). The V end lost 0 bases, the J end lost 6 bases, and 18 bases lay between the germline ends. CDR3 nucleotide sequence: TGTGCCAGCAGCTTGGCTCCCACAGTTCTTAATCCTGAAGCTTTCTTT. Protein: CASSLAPTVLNPEAFF.

This clonotype came up many times. This chain links TRBV7-2 with TRBJ2-5, with D possibly called TRBD1 or TRBD2 (5 bases each). CDR1 is SGHTA, CDR2 FQGNSA, per germline. This CDR3 has 13 residues. Trimming shortened V by 5 bases and J by 6 bases, and 13 bases separated the two germline ends. The DNA of the CDR3 is TGTGCCAGCAGCCCGTCGGGACGTCAGACCCAGTACTTC. Translated: CASSPSGRQTQYF.

This clonotype was recorded a few times. The chain is built from TRBV7-2 and TRBJ1-2; D remains ambiguous. Looked up from germline, CDR1 is SGHTA and CDR2 is FQGNSA. CDR3 length equals 14 residues. Trimming removed 5 bases from V and 2 bases from J, with 12 bases in between. The CDR3 sequence is CASSLGFRNYGYTF. In DNA, the CDR3 is TGTGCCAGCAGCCTGGGTTTTCGGAACTATGGCTACACCTTC.

This chain uses TRBV5-4 with TRBJ2-3; D may be TRBD1 (8 bases). CDR3 length: 15 amino acids. Germline CDR1 is SGHNT and CDR2 is YYREEE (reference sequence). Trimming removed 5 bases from V and 1 base from J, with 14 bases in between. The CDR3 loop is CASSTGGDGTDTQYF. The CDR3 DNA is TGTGCCAGCAGTACAGGGGGGGATGGCACAGATACGCAGTATTTT.

This clonotype was counted a few times. This sequence joins TRBV29-1 and TRBJ2-6, with D uncertain. V was clipped by 1 base and J by 0 bases, with 4 bases between them. This CDR3 contains 14 residues. Germline CDR1 is SQVTM and CDR2 is ANQGSEA. CDR3 DNA: TGCAGCGTTGAAGCCAGCTCTGGGGCCAACGTCCTGACTTTC. The encoded protein is CSVEASSGANVLTF.